This T cell receptor (beta chain) stems from a study of metastatic and nonmetastatic thyroid tumors. With MiXCR, TCRdb reprocessed the PCR reads. The table includes fewer than 35,000 clones, around 22% detected once. Treatment of any kind had been given to no patient before thyroid surgery. Findings of the study overall: Compared with benign nodules, malignant thyroid tumors were reported to have significantly higher TCR beta diversity in both blood and tumor.

This clone has a count of ten or more. Its antigen is still unknown. Germline CDR1 SEHNR, CDR2 FQNEAQ (reference sequence). This CDR3 is 17 amino acids long. V lost 5 bases, J lost 3 bases, and 6 bases stayed unmatched. The chain links TRBV7-9 to TRBJ2-1, with 14 bases aligning to TRBD2. This clonotype originated in a female donor with papillary thyroid cancer or a benign thyroid nodule (not recorded which). Some clones in this sample may be carry-over from other donors' samples. Source material: blood. The CDR3 sequence: CASSHGLAGGVYNEQFF. CDR3 DNA sequence: TGTGCCAGCAGCCACGGACTAGCGGGAGGCGTCTACAATGAGCAGTTCTTC. The full variable domain, completed using reference TRBV7-9 and TRBJ2-1, is DTGVSQNPRHKITKRGQNVTFRCDPISEHNRLYWYRQTLGQGPEFLTYFQNEAQLEKSRLLSDRFSAERPKGSFSTLEIQRTEQGDSAMYLCASSHGLAGGVYNEQFFGPGTRLTVL.